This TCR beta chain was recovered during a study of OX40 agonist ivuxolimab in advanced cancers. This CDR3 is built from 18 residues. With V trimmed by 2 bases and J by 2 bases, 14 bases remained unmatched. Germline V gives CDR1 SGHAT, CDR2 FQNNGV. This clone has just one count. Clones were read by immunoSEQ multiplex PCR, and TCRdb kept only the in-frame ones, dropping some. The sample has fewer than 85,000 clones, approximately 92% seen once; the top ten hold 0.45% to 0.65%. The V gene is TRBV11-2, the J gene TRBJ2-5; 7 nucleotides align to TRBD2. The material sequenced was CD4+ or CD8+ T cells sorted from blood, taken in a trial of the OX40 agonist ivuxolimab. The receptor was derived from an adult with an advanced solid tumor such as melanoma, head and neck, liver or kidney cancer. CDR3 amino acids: CASSLNGEASGYQETQYF. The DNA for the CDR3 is TGTGCCAGCAGCTTAAATGGGGAGGCTAGCGGTTATCAAGAGACCCAGTACTTC.